A selection of T cell receptor beta chains follows, all from one sample in a study of blood T cell repertoires in COVID-19. Sequenced by immunoSEQ multiplex PCR; TCRdb stores in-frame clones only, minus some. The profile shows 150,000 to 200,000 clones, over 75% of them singletons. The sequenced sample consisted of peripheral blood. Every receptor here comes from a woman older than 75 with active or convalescent COVID-19. Each CDR3 is given with its conserved first and last residue. Each record gives: V gene, clone size, D gene, J gene, CDR3 DNA, CDR3 protein. A D gene is named only where the DNA matches it firmly. Clone size appears in some rows only: once, few, many, or a class for an expanded clone.

TRBV28	.	.	TRBJ2-3	TGTGCCAGCAGTTTGGACTACCCAATCACAGATACGCAGTATTTT	CASSLDYPITDTQYF
TRBV10-3	.	.	TRBJ2-3	TGTGCCATCAGTGAGTCGAAATACGGGGGGCCATCTGACGGAGATACGCAGTATTTT	CAISESKYGGPSDGDTQYF
TRBV7-2	.	.	TRBJ2-4	TGTGCCAGCAGCTTGGACGGACACATAGCCAAAAACATTCAGTACTTC	CASSLDGHIAKNIQYF
TRBV6-5	few	.	TRBJ1-1	TGTGCCAGCAGCTTGGAGACGTCGGCTGAAGCTTTCTTT	CASSLETSAEAFF
TRBV7-9	.	.	TRBJ1-2	TGTGCCAGCAGCTTACAAGGGAGAGATGATGGCTACACCTTC	CASSLQGRDDGYTF
TRBV6-5	.	TRBD2	TRBJ2-1	TGTGCCAGCAGTTCCCGTAGCGGGGGAAGCTACAATGAGCAGTTCTTC	CASSSRSGGSYNEQFF
TRBV12-3/TRBV12-4	.	.	TRBJ1-1	TGTGCCAGCAGCCTTCAGGGAAACACTGAAGCTTTCTTT	CASSLQGNTEAFF
TRBV4-2	few	.	TRBJ1-2	TGTGCCAGCAGCCAAGTTTTGATAGGGGCCACGAACTATGGCTACACCTTC	CASSQVLIGATNYGYTF
TRBV5-1	.	.	TRBJ1-5	TGCGCCAGCAGCTTTGATACCTTCGCAGCCCAGCATTTT	CASSFDTFAAQHF
TRBV5-4	.	TRBD2	TRBJ2-5	TGTGCCAGCAGCTCAACTAGCGGGGGCCTCTTTTCGGTAGAGACCCAGTACTTC	CASSSTSGGLFSVETQYF
TRBV2	.	.	TRBJ2-3	TGTGCCAGCAGGGAATTAACAGGTCGTGTCCACACAGATACGCAGTATTTT	CASRELTGRVHTDTQYF
TRBV5-1	.	.	TRBJ2-7	TGCGCCAGCAGCTTGTTTATCGCGGACGAGCAGTACTTC	CASSLFIADEQYF
TRBV6-1	few	.	TRBJ1-5	TGTGCCAGCAGTGAATACCCCTATAGCAATCAGCCCCAGCATTTT	CASSEYPYSNQPQHF
TRBV27	.	.	TRBJ1-1	TGTGCCAGCAGTTTATCGAGGTTTTTGAACACTGAAGCTTTCTTT	CASSLSRFLNTEAFF
TRBV7-9	.	TRBD1	TRBJ2-6	TGTGCCAGCAGCCGCTTTCCGGGACAGGGGGCGTCGGGGGCCAACGTCCTGACTTTC	CASSRFPGQGASGANVLTF
TRBV24-1	.	.	TRBJ1-1	TGTGCCACCAGTGATTTTAAGAACACTGAAGCTTTCTTT	CATSDFKNTEAFF
TRBV3-1/TRBV3-2	.	TRBD2	TRBJ2-7	TGTGCCAGCAGCCAAGGGGGGGGATTGGGTTACGAGCAGTACTTC	CASSQGGGLGYEQYF
TRBV10-1	few	.	TRBJ2-1	TGCGCCAGCTGTCAAAAGCAGTTCTTC	CASCQKQFF
TRBV7-9	.	TRBD1	TRBJ1-3	TGTGCCAGCAGCTTAGTGACAGGGCCCTCTGGAAACACCATATATTTT	CASSLVTGPSGNTIYF
TRBV5-1	.	.	TRBJ1-1	TGCGCCAGCACGGAGGGGACTGAAGCTTTCTTT	CASTEGTEAFF
TRBV19	.	.	TRBJ2-2	TGTGCCAGTAGTATGTGGAGGGGGCCCTCTACCGGGGAGCTGTTTTTT	CASSMWRGPSTGELFF
TRBV27	once	TRBD1	TRBJ1-2	TGTGCCAGCATCTTAACGGGACAGGAGGAGGGCTACACCTTC	CASILTGQEEGYTF
TRBV13	.	.	TRBJ1-2	TGTGCCAGCAGCTTAGGACAGAACTATGGCTACACCTTC	CASSLGQNYGYTF
TRBV27	.	TRBD1	TRBJ1-5	TGTGCCAGCAGGCCGGGACAGGGCCTCAATCAGCCCCAGCATTTT	CASRPGQGLNQPQHF
TRBV12-3/TRBV12-4	.	TRBD1	TRBJ2-7	TGTGCCAGCAGCTGGGACAGGGAGAACGAGCAGTACTTC	CASSWDRENEQYF
TRBV27	.	TRBD1	TRBJ1-5	TGTGCCAGCAGGGCAGGGGGCGGGAGTCAGCCCCAGCATTTT	CASRAGGGSQPQHF
TRBV6-1	.	TRBD2	TRBJ2-5	TGTGCCAGCAGGCGGGGGGCCGGTGAGACCCAGTACTTC	CASRRGAGETQYF
TRBV6-5	.	TRBD1	TRBJ2-5	TGTGCCAGCGGACAGGGCATAGAGACCCAGTACTTC	CASGQGIETQYF
TRBV12-3/TRBV12-4	.	.	TRBJ1-5	TGTGCCAGCAGTTTAGCGGAGGATCAGCCCCAGCATTTT	CASSLAEDQPQHF
TRBV6-5	.	TRBD1	TRBJ1-2	TGTGCCAGCAAACGGACAGGGAGAGACTATGGCTACACCTTC	CASKRTGRDYGYTF
TRBV20-1	.	TRBD1	TRBJ1-5	TGCAGTGCTAGTATCAGGGGGCCCGGGGATCAGCCCCAGCATTTT	CSASIRGPGDQPQHF
TRBV28	.	.	TRBJ2-7	TGTGCCAGCTGTAAGGGGGTAAGGACCTACGAGCAGTACTTC	CASCKGVRTYEQYF
TRBV11-3	.	.	TRBJ2-1	TGTGCCAGCAGCTTAGGGCCTTCTTCGGGAGAGCAGTTCTTC	CASSLGPSSGEQFF
TRBV6-2/TRBV6-3	once	.	TRBJ1-1	TGTGCCAGCAGTACCTCAGGGGTAGGGACTGAAGCTTTCTTT	CASSTSGVGTEAFF
TRBV11-2	.	.	TRBJ1-2	TGTGCCAGCAGCTTAGGCAGGGCCTATGGCTACACCTTC	CASSLGRAYGYTF
TRBV12-3/TRBV12-4	.	TRBD1	TRBJ1-2	TGTGCCAGCAGTTTAAAGGGGGCGCGTGGCTACACCTTC	CASSLKGARGYTF
TRBV19	.	.	TRBJ2-1	TGTGCCAGTAGTGTTACGGGGTATGGCAATGAGCAGTTCTTC	CASSVTGYGNEQFF
TRBV4-1	.	TRBD2	TRBJ2-2	TGCGCCAGCAGCCAAAAGAGGTTAGCGGGATTTACCGGGGAGCTGTTTTTT	CASSQKRLAGFTGELFF
TRBV19	.	.	TRBJ1-2	TGTGCCAGTAGTTCAAGGACGGGAAACTATGGCTACACCTTC	CASSSRTGNYGYTF
TRBV10-3	.	.	TRBJ2-3	TGTGCCATCAGTGAGCCCCAGGTAACAACAGATACGCAGTATTTT	CAISEPQVTTDTQYF